The subject of this entry is one T cell receptor (beta chain). Its antigen is unknown. Trimming cost V 0 bases and J 6 bases, with 6 bases left between them. Germline V gene data show CDR1 as SEHNR and CDR2 as FQNEAQ (reference sequence). The CDR3 runs 13 residues. The sample belongs to a study of graft-versus-host responses after intestinal transplantation. Whole-study context: Multivisceral, liver-intestinal, or isolated intestinal grafts went to recipients. All recipients were given anti-thymocyte globulin induction, and tacrolimus and steroids were then administered for around three years.

TCRdb's table, derived via immunoSEQ multiplex PCR, lists solely in-frame clones and lacks some. The sample carries 130,000 to 150,000 clones, approximately 91% recorded once. General study findings and limits: Allograft clonal ratios (graft-versus-host to host-versus-graft) were high in patients who had graft-donor T cell macrochimerism. Among recipient marrow samples, GvH clones were found; some appeared first in ileum or blood.

V gene TRBV7-9 combines with J gene TRBJ2-1; D unresolved. This TCR was recovered from a human donor who received an intestinal transplant. The input for sequencing was unstimulated CD4+ T cells sorted from spleen or lymph node cells, taken before intestinal transplant. The CDR3 sequence: CASSLAFTNEQFF. The CDR3 DNA reads TGTGCCAGCAGCTTAGCATTTACCAATGAGCAGTTCTTC.